The clone carrying this T cell receptor beta chain was seen many times. With RNA at 10%, 30% or 50%, naive CD8 libraries came from about 20,000 to 1,000,000 sorted cells. Previously described methods and listed TCR primers were employed for the bulk TCR libraries. TCRdb reanalysed the PCR reads using MiXCR and keeps one entry per CDR3 protein. The table includes hundreds of thousands of distinct CDR3 sequences, about 20% detected once. The sample belongs to a study of molecular identifiers for immune sequencing clone quantification. Trimming stripped 4 bases from V and 0 bases from J, with 15 bases between. The CDR3 totals 15 residues. CDR1 is GTSNPN and CDR2 is SVGIG in the germline V gene (reference sequence).

Sequenced input: naive CD8+ T cells from blood, with Jurkat cell RNA spiked in. Subset reported: FACS-sorted CD8+CD4-CCR7+CD45RA+ naive T cells. The rearrangement joins TRBV30 to TRBJ1-1; D ambiguous. This receptor was identified in a human donor in good health. Some libraries in this study had Jurkat cell RNA spiked in. DNA for the CDR3: TGTGCCTGGAACGCAAGAACGGTCATGAACACTGAAGCTTTCTTT. Encoded protein: CAWNARTVMNTEAFF.